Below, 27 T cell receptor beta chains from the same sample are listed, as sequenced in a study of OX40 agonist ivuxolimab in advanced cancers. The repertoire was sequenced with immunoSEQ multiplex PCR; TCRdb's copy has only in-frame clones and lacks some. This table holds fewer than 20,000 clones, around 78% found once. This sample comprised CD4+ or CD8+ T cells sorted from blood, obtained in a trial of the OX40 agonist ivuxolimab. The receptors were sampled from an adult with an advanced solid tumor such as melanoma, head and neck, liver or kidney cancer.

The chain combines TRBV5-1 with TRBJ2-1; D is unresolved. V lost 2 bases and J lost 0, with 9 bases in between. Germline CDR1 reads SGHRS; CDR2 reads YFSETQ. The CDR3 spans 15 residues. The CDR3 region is CASSFDSSSYNEQFF. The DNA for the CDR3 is TGCGCCAGCAGCTTTGACTCCAGCTCCTACAATGAGCAGTTCTTC.

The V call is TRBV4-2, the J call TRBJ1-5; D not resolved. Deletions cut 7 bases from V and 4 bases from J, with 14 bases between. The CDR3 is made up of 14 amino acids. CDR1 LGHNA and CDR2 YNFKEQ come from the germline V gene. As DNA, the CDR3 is TGTGCCAGCATAGGGTTTTGGAGTAATCAGCCCCAGCATTTT. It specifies CASIGFWSNQPQHF.

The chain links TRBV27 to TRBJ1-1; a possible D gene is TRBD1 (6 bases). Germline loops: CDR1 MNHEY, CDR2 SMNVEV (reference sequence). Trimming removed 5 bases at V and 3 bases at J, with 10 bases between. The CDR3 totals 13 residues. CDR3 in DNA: TGTGCCAGCAGTCTAACAGGGTACACTGAAGCTTTCTTT. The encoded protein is CASSLTGYTEAFF.

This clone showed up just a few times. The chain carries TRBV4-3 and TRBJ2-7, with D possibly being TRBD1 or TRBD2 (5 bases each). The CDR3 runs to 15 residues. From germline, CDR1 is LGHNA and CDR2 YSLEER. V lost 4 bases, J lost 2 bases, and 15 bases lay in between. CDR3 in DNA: TGCGCCAGCAGCCCAGGGAGTCTCGGACCCTACGAGCAGTACTTC. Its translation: CASSPGSLGPYEQYF.

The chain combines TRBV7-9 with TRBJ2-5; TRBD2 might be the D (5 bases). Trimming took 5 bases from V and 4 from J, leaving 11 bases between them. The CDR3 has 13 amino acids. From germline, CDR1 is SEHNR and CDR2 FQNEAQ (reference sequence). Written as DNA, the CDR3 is TGTGCCAGCAGCGGAGGACGGGCAGAGACCCAGTACTTC. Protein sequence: CASSGGRAETQYF.

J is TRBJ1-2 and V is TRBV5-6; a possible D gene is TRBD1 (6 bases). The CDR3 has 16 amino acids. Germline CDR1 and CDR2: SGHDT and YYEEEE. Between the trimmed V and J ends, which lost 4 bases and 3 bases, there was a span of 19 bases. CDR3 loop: CASSMETGPFDYGYTF. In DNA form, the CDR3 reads TGTGCCAGCAGCATGGAGACAGGTCCTTTTGACTATGGCTACACCTTC.

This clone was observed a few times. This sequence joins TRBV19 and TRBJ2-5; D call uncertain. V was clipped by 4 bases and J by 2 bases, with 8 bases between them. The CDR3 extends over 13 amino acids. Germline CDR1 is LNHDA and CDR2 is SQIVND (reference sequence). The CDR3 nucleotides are TGTGCCAGTAGTAATCGGCCTCAAGAGACCCAGTACTTC. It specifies CASSNRPQETQYF.

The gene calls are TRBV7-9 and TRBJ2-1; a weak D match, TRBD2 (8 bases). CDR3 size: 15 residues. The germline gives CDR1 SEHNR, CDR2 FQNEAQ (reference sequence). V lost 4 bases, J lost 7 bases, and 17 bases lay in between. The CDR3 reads CASSSGLGGRNEQFF. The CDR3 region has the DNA TGTGCCAGCAGCTCGGGACTAGGGGGCAGGAATGAGCAGTTCTTC.

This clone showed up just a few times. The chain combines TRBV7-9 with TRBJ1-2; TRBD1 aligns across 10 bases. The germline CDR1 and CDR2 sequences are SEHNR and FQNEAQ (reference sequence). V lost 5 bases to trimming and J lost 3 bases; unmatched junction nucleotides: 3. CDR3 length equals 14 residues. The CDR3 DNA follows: TGTGCCAGCAGCCCGGGACAGGGGTACTATGGCTACACCTTC. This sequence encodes CASSPGQGYYGYTF.

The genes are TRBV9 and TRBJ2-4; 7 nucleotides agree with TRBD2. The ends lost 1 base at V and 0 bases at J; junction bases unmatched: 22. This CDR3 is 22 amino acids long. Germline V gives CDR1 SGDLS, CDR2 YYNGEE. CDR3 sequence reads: CASSVFDYGEGGAGLAKNIQYF. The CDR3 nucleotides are TGTGCCAGCAGCGTATTTGATTATGGTGAGGGAGGGGCCGGGTTAGCCAAAAACATTCAGTACTTC.

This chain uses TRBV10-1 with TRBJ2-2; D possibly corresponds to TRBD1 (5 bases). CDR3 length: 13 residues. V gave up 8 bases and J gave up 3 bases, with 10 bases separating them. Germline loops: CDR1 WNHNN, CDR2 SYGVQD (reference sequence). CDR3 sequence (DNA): TGCGCCAGCTCCGGACATCACACCGGGGAGCTGTTTTTT. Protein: CASSGHHTGELFF.

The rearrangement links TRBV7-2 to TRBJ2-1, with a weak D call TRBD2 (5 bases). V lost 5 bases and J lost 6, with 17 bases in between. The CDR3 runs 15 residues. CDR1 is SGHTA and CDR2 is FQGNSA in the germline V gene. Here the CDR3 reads CASSIPGSWGNEQFF. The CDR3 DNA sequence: TGTGCCAGCAGCATACCGGGATCCTGGGGCAATGAGCAGTTCTTC.

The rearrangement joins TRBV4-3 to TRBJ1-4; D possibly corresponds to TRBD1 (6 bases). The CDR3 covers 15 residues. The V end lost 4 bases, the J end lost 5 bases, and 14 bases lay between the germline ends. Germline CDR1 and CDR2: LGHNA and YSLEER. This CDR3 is CASSRLTGQNEKLFF. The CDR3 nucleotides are TGCGCCAGCAGCCGCTTGACAGGCCAGAATGAAAAACTGTTTTTT.

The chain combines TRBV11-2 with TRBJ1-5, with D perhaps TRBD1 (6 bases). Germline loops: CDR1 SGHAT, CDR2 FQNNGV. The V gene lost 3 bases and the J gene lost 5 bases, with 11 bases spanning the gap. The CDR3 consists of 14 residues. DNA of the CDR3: TGTGCCAGCAGCTTCCTAGGGGGGGATCAGCCCCAGCATTTT. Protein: CASSFLGGDQPQHF.

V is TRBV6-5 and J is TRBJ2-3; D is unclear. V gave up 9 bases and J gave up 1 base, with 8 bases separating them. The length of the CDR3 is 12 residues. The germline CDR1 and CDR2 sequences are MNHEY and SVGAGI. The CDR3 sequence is CARNLGTDTQYF. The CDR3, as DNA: TGTGCCAGGAATTTAGGCACAGATACGCAGTATTTT.

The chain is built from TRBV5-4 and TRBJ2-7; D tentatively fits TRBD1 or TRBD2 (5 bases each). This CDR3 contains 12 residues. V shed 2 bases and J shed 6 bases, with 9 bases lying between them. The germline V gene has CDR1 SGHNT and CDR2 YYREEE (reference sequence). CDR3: CASSFRGAEQYF. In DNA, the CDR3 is TGTGCCAGCAGCTTTAGAGGGGCCGAGCAGTACTTC.

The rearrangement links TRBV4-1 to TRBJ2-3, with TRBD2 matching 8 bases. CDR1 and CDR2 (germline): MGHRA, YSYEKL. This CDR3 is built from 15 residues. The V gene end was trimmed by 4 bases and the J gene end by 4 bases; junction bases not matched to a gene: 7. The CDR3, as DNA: TGCGCCAGCAGCCGAGACGGGGGGGCCGCAGATACGCAGTATTTT. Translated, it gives CASSRDGGAADTQYF.

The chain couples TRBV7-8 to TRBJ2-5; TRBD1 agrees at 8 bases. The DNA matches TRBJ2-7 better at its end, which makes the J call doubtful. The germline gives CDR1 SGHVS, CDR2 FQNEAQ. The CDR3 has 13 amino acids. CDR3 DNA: TGTGCGTCAGGACAGGGAAAACCCTACGAGCAGTACTTC. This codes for CASGQGKPYEQYF.

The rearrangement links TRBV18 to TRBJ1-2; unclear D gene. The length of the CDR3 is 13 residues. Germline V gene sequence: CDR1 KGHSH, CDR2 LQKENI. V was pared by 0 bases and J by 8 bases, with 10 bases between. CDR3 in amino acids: CASSPPGARGYTF. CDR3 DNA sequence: TGTGCCAGCTCACCACCGGGAGCCCGGGGCTACACCTTC.

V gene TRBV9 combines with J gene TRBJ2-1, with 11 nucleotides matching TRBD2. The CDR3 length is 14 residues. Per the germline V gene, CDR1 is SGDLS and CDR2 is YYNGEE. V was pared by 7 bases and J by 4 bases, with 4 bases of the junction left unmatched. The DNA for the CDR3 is TGTGCCAGCGCCCCTAGCGGGGGGTACAATGAGCAGTTCTTC. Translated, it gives CASAPSGGYNEQFF.

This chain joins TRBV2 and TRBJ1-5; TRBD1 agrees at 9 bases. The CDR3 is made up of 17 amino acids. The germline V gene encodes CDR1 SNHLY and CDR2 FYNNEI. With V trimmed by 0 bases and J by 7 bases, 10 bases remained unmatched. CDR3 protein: CASSEALGGQGDQPQHF. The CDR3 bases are TGTGCCAGCAGTGAAGCGCTTGGGGGACAGGGTGACCAGCCCCAGCATTTT.

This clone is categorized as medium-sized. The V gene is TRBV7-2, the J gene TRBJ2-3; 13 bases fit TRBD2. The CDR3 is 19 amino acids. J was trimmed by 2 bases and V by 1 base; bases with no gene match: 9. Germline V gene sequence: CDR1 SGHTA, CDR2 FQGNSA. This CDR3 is CASSLGLGTSGVNTDTQYF. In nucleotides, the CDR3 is TGTGCCAGCAGCTTAGGATTGGGGACTAGCGGGGTTAACACAGATACGCAGTATTTT.

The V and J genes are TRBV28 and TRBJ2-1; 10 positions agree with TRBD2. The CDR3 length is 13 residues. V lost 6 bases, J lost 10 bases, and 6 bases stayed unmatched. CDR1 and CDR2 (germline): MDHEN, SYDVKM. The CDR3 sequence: CASSLAGGGEQFF. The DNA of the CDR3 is TGTGCCAGCAGCTTAGCGGGAGGTGGGGAGCAGTTCTTC.

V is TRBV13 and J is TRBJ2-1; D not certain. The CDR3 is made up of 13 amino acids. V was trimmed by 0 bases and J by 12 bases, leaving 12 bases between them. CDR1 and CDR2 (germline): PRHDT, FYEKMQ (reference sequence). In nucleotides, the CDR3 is TGTGCCAGCAGCTTAGGACGGGTCGGCGGGCAGTTCTTC. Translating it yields CASSLGRVGGQFF.

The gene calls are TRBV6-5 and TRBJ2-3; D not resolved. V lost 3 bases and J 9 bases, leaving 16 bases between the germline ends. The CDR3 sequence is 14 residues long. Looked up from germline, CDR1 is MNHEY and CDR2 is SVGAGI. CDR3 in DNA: TGTGCCAGCAGTTATACGGCGGAACGCGTGACGCAGTATTTT. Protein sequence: CASSYTAERVTQYF.

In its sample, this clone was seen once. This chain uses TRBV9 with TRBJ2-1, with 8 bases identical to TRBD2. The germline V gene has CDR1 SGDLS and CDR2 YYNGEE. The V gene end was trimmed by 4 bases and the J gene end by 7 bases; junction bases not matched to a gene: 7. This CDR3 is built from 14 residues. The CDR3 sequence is CASSHGGAGNEQFF. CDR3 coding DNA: TGTGCCAGCAGCCACGGGGGGGCGGGAAATGAGCAGTTCTTC. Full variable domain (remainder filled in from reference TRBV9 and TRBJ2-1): DSGVTQTPKHLITATGQRVTLRCSPRSGDLSVYWYQQSLDQGLQFLIQYYNGEERAKGNILERFSAQQFPDLHSELNLSSLELGDSALYFCASSHGGAGNEQFFGPGTRLTVL.

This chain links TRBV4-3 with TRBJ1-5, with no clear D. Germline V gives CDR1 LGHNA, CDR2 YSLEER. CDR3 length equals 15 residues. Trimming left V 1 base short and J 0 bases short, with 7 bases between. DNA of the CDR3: TGCGCCAGCAGCCAAGCCCCTTATAGCAATCAGCCCCAGCATTTT. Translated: CASSQAPYSNQPQHF.